The 18 T cell receptor beta chains presented below share a single source sample, sequenced in a study of blood T cell repertoires in COVID-19. This table comes from immunoSEQ multiplex PCR, and its TCRdb copy is limited to in-frame clones, with some not included. The sample includes under 300,000 clones, 82% of them seen just once. The sample consisted of peripheral blood. The receptors were sampled from an elderly woman with active or convalescent COVID-19.

The chain employs TRBV5-6 and TRBJ2-5; tentative D call: TRBD1 (6 bases). From germline, CDR1 is SGHDT and CDR2 YYEEEE. This CDR3 region has 14 residues. The germline V and J ends were trimmed by 3 bases and 3 bases, with 12 bases remaining between them. CDR3 amino acids: CASSYTGDKETQYF. CDR3 sequence (DNA): TGTGCCAGCAGCTACACCGGGGACAAAGAGACCCAGTACTTC. Looking up the rest from reference TRBV5-6 and TRBJ2-5 gives the full variable domain: DAGVTQSPTHLIKTRGQQVTLRCSPKSGHDTVSWYQQALGQGPQFIFQYYEEEERQRGNFPDRFSGHQFPNYSSELNVNALLLGDSALYLCASSYTGDKETQYFGPGTRLLVL.

The gene calls are TRBV7-9 and TRBJ2-7, with TRBD2 matching over 10 bases. This CDR3 region has 19 residues. Germline values: CDR1 SEHNR, CDR2 FQNEAQ (reference sequence). V was pared by 1 base and J by 3 bases, with 15 bases of the junction left unmatched. CDR3 DNA: TGTGCCAGCAGCTTAGGGTTCGGGGCTAGCGGGGGCCATAACTACGAGCAGTACTTC. Amino acid sequence: CASSLGFGASGGHNYEQYF.

This clone was counted a single time. The chain couples TRBV27 to TRBJ2-7, with D maybe TRBD1 (5 bases). The CDR3 consists of 16 residues. The V gene's germline CDR1 is MNHEY and CDR2 SMNVEV (reference sequence). The V gene lost 5 bases and the J gene lost 0 bases, with 17 bases spanning the gap. The CDR3 nucleotides read TGTGCCAGCAGTCCCCTTGGGGCTAGGAGCTCCTACGAGCAGTACTTC. Translated: CASSPLGARSSYEQYF.

The sample holds a few counts of this clone. The chain has TRBV20-1 and TRBJ1-2, with D perhaps matching TRBD1 (5 bases). Germline assignment: CDR1 DFQATT and CDR2 SNEGSKA (reference sequence). This CDR3 is 11 amino acids long. V was cut by 2 bases and J by 5 bases, with 6 bases left in between. The CDR3 DNA reads as TGCAGTGCTAGACAGGGATATGGCTACACCTTC. Translating gives CSARQGYGYTF.

The V gene is TRBV28, the J gene TRBJ2-1, with D unresolved. V was trimmed by 6 bases and J by 6 bases, leaving 9 bases between them. This CDR3 comprises 12 residues. Per germline, CDR1 MDHEN and CDR2 SYDVKM. CDR3 coding DNA: TGTGCCAGCAGGCAAGAGAGCAATGAGCAGTTCTTC. Its translation: CASRQESNEQFF.

The chain links TRBV6-5 to TRBJ1-3, with TRBD1 matching over 7 bases. The CDR3 sequence is 12 residues long. J lost 6 bases, V lost 7 bases, and 3 bases had no gene match. Germline CDR1 MNHEY, CDR2 SVGAGI. This CDR3 reads CASIDRVNTIYF. The CDR3 region has the DNA TGTGCCAGCATCGACAGGGTAAACACCATATATTTT.

J is TRBJ1-5 and V is TRBV2; perhaps TRBD1 as D (5 bases). The CDR3 totals 13 residues. Germline lookup yields CDR1 SNHLY and CDR2 FYNNEI. Trimming removed 6 bases at V and 9 bases at J, with 15 bases between. DNA for the CDR3: TGTGCCAGCAGCACAGGAGCTGTTCCGCCCCAGCATTTT. Protein product: CASSTGAVPPQHF. Full variable domain (remainder filled in from reference TRBV2 and TRBJ1-5): EPEVTQTPSHQVTQMGQEVILRCVPISNHLYFYWYRQILGQKVEFLVSFYNNEISEKSEIFDDQFSVERPDGSNFTLKIRSTKLEDSAMYFCASSTGAVPPQHFGDGTRLSIL.

The chain uses TRBV5-1 and TRBJ2-2; D possibly corresponds to TRBD1 (5 bases). Trimming removed 1 base at V and 1 base at J, with 14 bases between. The CDR3 has 17 amino acids. CDR1 is SGHRS, CDR2 YFSETQ, per germline. CDR3: CASSLRSIGQNTGELFF. The CDR3 region has the DNA TGCGCCAGCAGCTTGCGGTCGATAGGACAGAACACCGGGGAGCTGTTTTTT.

The sample holds a few counts of this clone. CDR3 bases: TGCGCCAGCAGCCCGCTGGAATGGCGGGGCGAGCAGTACTTC. Its translation: CASSPLEWRGEQYF. The chain has TRBV5-1 and TRBJ2-7, with a weak D call TRBD2 (6 bases). CDR1 and CDR2 from the germline V gene are SGHRS and YFSETQ. With 4 bases removed from V and 6 bases from J, the gap between germline ends came to 17 bases. CDR3 size: 14 residues.

This clone was seen a handful of times. The chain employs TRBV19 and TRBJ2-7; TRBD1 matches at 8 bases. This CDR3 contains 17 residues. Trimming took 1 base from V and 0 from J; bases not matched to a gene: 8. Germline V gene lookup returns CDR1 LNHDA and CDR2 SQIVND (reference sequence). CDR3 sequence: CASSIATGTGSSYEQYF. The DNA of the CDR3 is TGTGCCAGTAGTATAGCGACCGGGACAGGAAGCTCCTACGAGCAGTACTTC.

The chain has TRBV28 and TRBJ1-5, with D tentatively TRBD1 (5 bases). The CDR3 loop spans 15 amino acids. V dropped 9 bases and J dropped 0 bases, with 15 bases sitting between them. Germline loops: CDR1 MDHEN, CDR2 SYDVKM. CDR3 in DNA: TGTGCCAGGCTGGCGGGGGGAAATAGCAATCAGCCCCAGCATTTT. Its protein is CARLAGGNSNQPQHF.

This chain joins TRBV6-5 and TRBJ1-1; 7 positions agree with TRBD1. Germline assignment: CDR1 MNHEY and CDR2 SVGAGI. The CDR3 is 14 residues long. Trimming removed 0 bases from V and 10 bases from J; junction bases left unmatched: 8. The CDR3 loop reads CASSYSSRQGGAFF. The CDR3 bases are TGTGCCAGCAGTTACTCAAGCCGGCAGGGGGGAGCTTTCTTT.

This clone was recorded once. CDR3 DNA: TGCGCCAGCAGCTTGGGGACAGATAGCACAGATACGCAGTATTTT. This encodes CASSLGTDSTDTQYF. This chain links TRBV5-1 with TRBJ2-3; the D gene is possibly TRBD1 (6 bases). The length of the CDR3 is 15 residues. Trimming took off 0 bases at V and 0 bases at J, with 8 bases between the two ends. Germline CDR1 SGHRS, CDR2 YFSETQ.

The chain joins TRBV2 to TRBJ2-7; 9 bases match TRBD1. CDR3 length: 15 amino acids. With 4 bases clipped from V and 0 bases from J, the junction kept 4 bases outside the gene matches. Germline V gene data show CDR1 as SNHLY and CDR2 as FYNNEI. CDR3 sequence: CASSGGTGSSYEQYF. The CDR3, as DNA: TGTGCCAGCAGTGGAGGGACAGGGAGCTCCTACGAGCAGTACTTC. The variable domain in full, completed from reference TRBV2 and TRBJ2-7, reads EPEVTQTPSHQVTQMGQEVILRCVPISNHLYFYWYRQILGQKVEFLVSFYNNEISEKSEIFDDQFSVERPDGSNFTLKIRSTKLEDSAMYFCASSGGTGSSYEQYFGPGTRLTVT.

This chain's CDR3 is CASSPQGRGETQYF. The DNA of the CDR3 is TGTGCCAGCTCACCACAGGGCAGGGGAGAGACCCAGTACTTC. This sequence joins TRBV18 and TRBJ2-5; possible D gene TRBD1, 6 bases. Germline values: CDR1 KGHSH, CDR2 LQKENI. The V and J ends lost 1 base and 4 bases respectively, with 10 bases between them. CDR3 length: 14 residues.

The DNA for the CDR3 is TGTGCCAGCAGCTTGGCTAGCGGGGCGGCTACCTACAATGAGCAGTTCTTC. Translated: CASSLASGAATYNEQFF. The gene calls are TRBV5-4 and TRBJ2-1; 9 bases agree with TRBD2. With V trimmed by 0 bases and J by 2 bases, 6 bases remained unmatched. The CDR3 sequence is 17 residues long. Germline V CDR1 and CDR2: SGHNT, YYREEE (reference sequence).

V usage is TRBV5-1 and J usage is TRBJ1-4, with D possibly matching TRBD1 (6 bases). The CDR3 is 14 residues long. Germline assignment: CDR1 SGHRS and CDR2 YFSETQ. Between the trimmed V and J ends, which lost 4 bases and 8 bases, there was a span of 15 bases. The CDR3 DNA reads TGCGCCAGCAGCAATGGACAGCCTAGGGAAAAACTGTTTTTT. This translates into CASSNGQPREKLFF. The entire variable domain, with the rest obtained from reference TRBV5-1 and TRBJ1-4, is as follows: KAGVTQTPRYLIKTRGQQVTLSCSPISGHRSVSWYQQTPGQGLQFLFEYFSETQRNKGNFPGRFSGRQFSNSRSEMNVSTLELGDSALYLCASSNGQPREKLFFGSGTQLSVL.

A few counts support this clone. V and J are TRBV28 and TRBJ1-2, with 9 nucleotides matching TRBD1. CDR1 is MDHEN and CDR2 is SYDVKM in the germline V gene. V gave up 2 bases and J gave up 2 bases; unmatched junction bases: 3. CDR3 size: 15 residues. DNA for the CDR3: TGTGCCAGCAGTTTACCCGGACAGGGGAACTATGGCTACACCTTC. Translation gives CASSLPGQGNYGYTF.